The T cell receptor beta chain described here comes from a study of OX40 agonist ivuxolimab in advanced cancers. The study in broad terms: The costimulatory receptor OX40 (CD134) was targeted by ivuxolimab, a fully human IgG2 agonistic monoclonal antibody. Intravenous ivuxolimab was administered to patients every 2 weeks at six dose levels: 0.01, 0.1, 0.3, 1.5, 3 and 10 mg/kg. Among the 52 dose-escalation patients, around 20 had hepatocellular carcinoma, about 15 melanoma, 9 renal cell carcinoma and 9 head and neck cancer. The dose-escalation cohort was about 83% male with a mean age of 60 years, ranging from about 20 to 85. Prior anti-PD-1, anti-PD-L1 or anti-CTLA-4 therapy was permitted, and less than 45% of dose-escalation patients had received checkpoint inhibitors. Partial responses occurred in three dose-escalation patients, of whom one had hepatocellular carcinoma and two had cutaneous melanoma. Peripheral TCRbeta sequencing was intended to test whether TCR sequence diversity was altered and clonal T-cell expansion was caused by ivuxolimab. The monotherapy dose-escalation portion (N ≈ 50 patients) of the phase I ivuxolimab trial is reported in the paper. What the research found in general, with its limitations: The antigen specificity of the peripheral T cells that underwent clonal expansion was not determined. In the 0.1-3.0 mg/kg groups, partial responders were among the patients with the lowest normalized peripheral clonal expansion, particularly in CD8+ T cells. Low levels of normalized T-cell clonal expansion were also seen in some patients who did not respond. At doses from 0.1 to 3.0 mg/kg, clonal expansion was seen in both CD4+ and CD8+ blood T cells between baseline and week 6. After ivuxolimab, expanded clones were on average more numerous among CD8+ T cells than among CD4+ T cells.

From cysteine to phenylalanine, the CDR3 is 18 amino acids long. Just the 54-base CDR3 DNA is kept, in frame starting at base 1. V is pared back by 2 bases and J by 9 bases, with 25 bases lying between the germline termini. In the germline V gene, CDR1 corresponds to MRHNA and CDR2 to SNTAGT. The trial excluded patients who had a history of autoimmune disease or were on systemic immunosuppression. Peripheral blood for TCR sequencing was collected from all dose cohorts at baseline, on cycle 4 day 1, and on cycle 7 day 1. The samples were taken from a phase I, first-in-human, multicenter, open-label dose-escalation trial of ivuxolimab. The trial enrolled adults with locally advanced or metastatic head and neck squamous cell, hepatocellular, melanoma or renal cell carcinoma. Before TCR sequencing, CD4+ and CD8+ T cells were separately sorted from peripheral blood. In the case of this clone: Its recognized antigen is unknown. One base away there is no much larger clone; base qualities are not given.

To sequence the TCRbeta CDR3 region, genomic DNA was isolated from the sorted cells. TCRbeta CDR3 regions were sequenced using the immunoSEQ Assay. TCRdb obtained this table from immuneACCESS and retained in-frame rearrangements with V and J assigned. These tables miss some clones; where compared with another copy, unresolved V genes account for less than half of the shortfall, and the remainder is unexplained. Within this sample are 65,000 to 95,000 clones, with 70% to 90% of them counted one time only. The ten most abundant clones make up approximately 5% of the sample. This chain joins TRBV6-4 to TRBJ2-2, and possibly TRBD1, on 6 matching bases. The sequences come from CD4+ or CD8+ T cells sorted from blood, collected in a trial of the OX40 agonist ivuxolimab. The clonotype was recovered from an adult with an advanced solid tumor such as melanoma, head and neck, liver or kidney cancer. The CDR3 region: CASSDVRGAVREHRELFF. The DNA sequence reads TGTGCCAGCAGTGACGTCAGGGGAGCCGTTCGCGAACACCGGGAGCTGTTTTTT.